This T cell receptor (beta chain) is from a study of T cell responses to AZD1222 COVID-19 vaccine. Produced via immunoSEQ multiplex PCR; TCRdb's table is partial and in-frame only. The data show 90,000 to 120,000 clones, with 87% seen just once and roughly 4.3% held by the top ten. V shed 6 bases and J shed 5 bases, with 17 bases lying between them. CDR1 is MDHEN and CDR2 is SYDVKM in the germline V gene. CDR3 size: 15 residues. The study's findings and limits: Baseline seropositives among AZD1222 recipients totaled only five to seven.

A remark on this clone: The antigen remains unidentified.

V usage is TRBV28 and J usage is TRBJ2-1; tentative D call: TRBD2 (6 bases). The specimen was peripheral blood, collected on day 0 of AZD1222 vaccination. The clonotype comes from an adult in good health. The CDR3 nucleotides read TGTGCCAGCAGGAATGCCGGGACTGGCGACAATGAGCAGTTCTTC. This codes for CASRNAGTGDNEQFF.